This T cell receptor beta chain was found in a study of shared clonotypes between healthy human individuals. This CDR3 has 15 residues. Germline assignment: CDR1 SNHLY and CDR2 FYNNEI. V trimming: 11 bases; J trimming: 6 bases; junction bases outside the gene matches: 10. Measured with immunoSEQ multiplex PCR; TCRdb has only the in-frame clones, and not every one. The sample has millions of clones, just over 90% seen once. The naive CD8 fraction comprised CD45RO-negative cells positively selected for CCR7 and excluded terminally differentiated effector memory CD45RA+ cells. The clonotype comes from a young man in good health. Some clones in this sample may be carry-over from other donors' samples. V usage is TRBV2 and J usage is TRBJ2-2, with TRBD1 matching over 12 bases. Material: naive CD8+ T cells from PBMCs. DNA for the CDR3: TGTGCCGGTAGTATGGGACAGGGGGCGGCCGGGGAGCTGTTTTTT. This codes for CAGSMGQGAAGELFF.